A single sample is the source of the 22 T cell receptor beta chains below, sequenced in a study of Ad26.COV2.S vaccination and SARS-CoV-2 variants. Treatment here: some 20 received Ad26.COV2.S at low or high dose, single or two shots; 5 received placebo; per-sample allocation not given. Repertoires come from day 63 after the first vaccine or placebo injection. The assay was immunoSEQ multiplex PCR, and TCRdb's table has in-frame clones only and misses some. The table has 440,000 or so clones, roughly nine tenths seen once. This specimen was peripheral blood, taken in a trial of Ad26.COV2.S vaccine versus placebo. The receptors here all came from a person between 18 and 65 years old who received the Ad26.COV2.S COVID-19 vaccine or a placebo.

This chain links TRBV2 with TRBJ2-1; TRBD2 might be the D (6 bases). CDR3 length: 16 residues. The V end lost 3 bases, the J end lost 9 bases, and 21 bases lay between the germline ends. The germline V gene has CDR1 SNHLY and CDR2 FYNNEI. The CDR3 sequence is CASSDLGGRSAGEQFF. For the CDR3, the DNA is TGTGCCAGCAGTGATTTGGGGGGTAGGAGTGCGGGTGAGCAGTTCTTC. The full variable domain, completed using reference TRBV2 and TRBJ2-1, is EPEVTQTPSHQVTQMGQEVILRCVPISNHLYFYWYRQILGQKVEFLVSFYNNEISEKSEIFDDQFSVERPDGSNFTLKIRSTKLEDSAMYFCASSDLGGRSAGEQFFGPGTRLTVL.

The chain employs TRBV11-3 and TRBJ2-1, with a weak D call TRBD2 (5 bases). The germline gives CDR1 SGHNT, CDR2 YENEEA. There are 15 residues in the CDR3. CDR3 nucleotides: TGTGCTAGTTCGTCCGGGATCAGCTCCTACAATGAGCAGTTCTTC. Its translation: CASSSGISSYNEQFF.

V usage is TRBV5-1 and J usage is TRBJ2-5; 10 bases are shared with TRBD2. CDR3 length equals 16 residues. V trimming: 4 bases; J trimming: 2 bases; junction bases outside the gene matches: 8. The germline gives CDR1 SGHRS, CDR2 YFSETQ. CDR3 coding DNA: TGCGCCAGCAGCCCCCTAGCGGGAGCGGTTCAAGAGACCCAGTACTTC. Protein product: CASSPLAGAVQETQYF.

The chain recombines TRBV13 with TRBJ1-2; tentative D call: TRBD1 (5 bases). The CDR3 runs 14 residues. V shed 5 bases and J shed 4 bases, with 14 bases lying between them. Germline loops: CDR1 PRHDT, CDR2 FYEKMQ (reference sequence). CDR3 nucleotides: TGTGCCAGCAGCCCCTTCGTGGGGCCCTATGGCTACACCTTC. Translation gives CASSPFVGPYGYTF.

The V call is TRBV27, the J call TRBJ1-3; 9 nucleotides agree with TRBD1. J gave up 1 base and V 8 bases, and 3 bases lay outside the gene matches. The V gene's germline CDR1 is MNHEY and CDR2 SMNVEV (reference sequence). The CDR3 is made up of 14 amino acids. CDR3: CASGDRGSGNTIYF. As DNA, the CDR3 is TGTGCCAGCGGCGACAGGGGGTCTGGAAACACCATATATTTT.

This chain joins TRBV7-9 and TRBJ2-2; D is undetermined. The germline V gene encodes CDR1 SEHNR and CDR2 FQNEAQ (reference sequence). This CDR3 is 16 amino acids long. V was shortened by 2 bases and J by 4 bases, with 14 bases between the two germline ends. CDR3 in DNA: TGTGCCAGCAGCTTATTGACCCCGAGGACCACCGGGGAGCTGTTTTTT. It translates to CASSLLTPRTTGELFF.

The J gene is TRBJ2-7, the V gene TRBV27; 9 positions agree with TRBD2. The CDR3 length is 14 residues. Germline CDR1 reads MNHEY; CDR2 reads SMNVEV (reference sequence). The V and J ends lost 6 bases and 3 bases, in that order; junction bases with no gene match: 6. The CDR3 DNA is TGTGCCAGCAGCCTTAGCGGGAGAGGCTACGAGCAGTACTTC. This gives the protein CASSLSGRGYEQYF.

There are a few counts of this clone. Here the CDR3 DNA reads TGCGCCAGCAGCCGCGAATTCGGGGTACAAGAGACCCAGTACTTC. It encodes CASSREFGVQETQYF. The chain recombines TRBV4-3 with TRBJ2-5, with D perhaps TRBD2 (5 bases). Germline loops: CDR1 LGHNA, CDR2 YSLEER. CDR3 length: 15 residues. The germline V and J ends were trimmed by 4 bases and 2 bases, with 14 bases remaining between them.

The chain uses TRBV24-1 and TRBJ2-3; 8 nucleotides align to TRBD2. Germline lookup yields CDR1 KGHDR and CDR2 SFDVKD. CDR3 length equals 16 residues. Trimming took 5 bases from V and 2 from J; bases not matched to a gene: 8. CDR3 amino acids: CATSGPLAGHTDTQYF. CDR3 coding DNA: TGTGCCACCAGTGGGCCGCTAGCGGGCCACACAGATACGCAGTATTTT.

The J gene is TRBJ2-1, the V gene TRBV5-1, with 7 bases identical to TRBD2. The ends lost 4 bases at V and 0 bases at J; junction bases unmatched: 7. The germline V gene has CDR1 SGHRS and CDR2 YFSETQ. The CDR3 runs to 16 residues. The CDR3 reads CASSPAAGSSYNEQFF. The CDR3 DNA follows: TGCGCCAGCAGCCCCGCAGCGGGAAGCTCCTACAATGAGCAGTTCTTC.

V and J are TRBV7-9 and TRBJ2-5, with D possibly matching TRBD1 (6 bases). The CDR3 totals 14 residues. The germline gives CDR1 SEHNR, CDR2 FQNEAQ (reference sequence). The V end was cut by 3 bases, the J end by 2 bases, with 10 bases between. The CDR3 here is CASSLGQTQETQYF. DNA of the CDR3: TGTGCCAGCAGCTTGGGACAAACACAAGAGACCCAGTACTTC.

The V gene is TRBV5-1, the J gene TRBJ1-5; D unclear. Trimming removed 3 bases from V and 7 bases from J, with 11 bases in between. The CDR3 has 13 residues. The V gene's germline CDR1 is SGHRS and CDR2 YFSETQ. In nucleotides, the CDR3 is TGCGCCAGCAGCTACGGGATAGGCCAGCCCCAGCATTTT. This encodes CASSYGIGQPQHF. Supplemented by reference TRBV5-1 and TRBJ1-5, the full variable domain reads KAGVTQTPRYLIKTRGQQVTLSCSPISGHRSVSWYQQTPGQGLQFLFEYFSETQRNKGNFPGRFSGRQFSNSRSEMNVSTLELGDSALYLCASSYGIGQPQHFGDGTRLSIL.

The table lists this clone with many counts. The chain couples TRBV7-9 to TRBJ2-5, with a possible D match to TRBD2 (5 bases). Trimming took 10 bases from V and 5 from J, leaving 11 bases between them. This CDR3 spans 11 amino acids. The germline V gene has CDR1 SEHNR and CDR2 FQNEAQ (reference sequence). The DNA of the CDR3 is TGTGCCACCTCGAGGGCGGAGACCCAGTACTTC. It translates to CATSRAETQYF. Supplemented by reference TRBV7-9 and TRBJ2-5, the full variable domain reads DTGVSQNPRHKITKRGQNVTFRCDPISEHNRLYWYRQTLGQGPEFLTYFQNEAQLEKSRLLSDRFSAERPKGSFSTLEIQRTEQGDSAMYLCATSRAETQYFGPGTRLLVL.

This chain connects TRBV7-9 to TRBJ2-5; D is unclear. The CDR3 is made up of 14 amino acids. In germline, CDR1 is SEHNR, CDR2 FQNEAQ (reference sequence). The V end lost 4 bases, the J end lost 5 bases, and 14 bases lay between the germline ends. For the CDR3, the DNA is TGTGCCAGCAGCTCCGGGTTCCTTTTGGAGACCCAGTACTTC. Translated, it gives CASSSGFLLETQYF.

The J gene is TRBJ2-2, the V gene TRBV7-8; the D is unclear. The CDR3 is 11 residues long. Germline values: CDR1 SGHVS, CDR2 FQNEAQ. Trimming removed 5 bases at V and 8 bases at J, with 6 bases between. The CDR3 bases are TGTGCCAGCAGCCCACCTGGGGAGCTGTTTTTT. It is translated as CASSPPGELFF.

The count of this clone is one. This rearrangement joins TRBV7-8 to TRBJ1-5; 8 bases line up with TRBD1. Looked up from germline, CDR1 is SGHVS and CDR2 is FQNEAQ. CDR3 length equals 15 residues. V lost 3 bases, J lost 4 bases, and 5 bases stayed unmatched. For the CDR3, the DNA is TGTGCCAGCAGCTTTCACAGGGGGGTAAATCAGCCCCAGCATTTT. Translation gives CASSFHRGVNQPQHF.

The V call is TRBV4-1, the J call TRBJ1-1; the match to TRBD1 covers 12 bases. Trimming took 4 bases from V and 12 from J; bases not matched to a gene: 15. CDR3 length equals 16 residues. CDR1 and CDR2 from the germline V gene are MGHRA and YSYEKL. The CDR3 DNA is TGCGCCAGCAGCCCAACGGGACAGGGGGCGGAGAGTCGTCCTTTCTTT. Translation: CASSPTGQGAESRPFF.

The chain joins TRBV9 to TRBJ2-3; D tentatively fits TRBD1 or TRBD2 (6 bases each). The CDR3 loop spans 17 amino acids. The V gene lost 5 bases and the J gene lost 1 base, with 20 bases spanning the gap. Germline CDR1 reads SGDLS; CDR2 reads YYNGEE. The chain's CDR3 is CASSTTGGTWGTDTQYF. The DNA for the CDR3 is TGTGCCAGCAGTACTACCGGGGGCACTTGGGGCACAGATACGCAGTATTTT.

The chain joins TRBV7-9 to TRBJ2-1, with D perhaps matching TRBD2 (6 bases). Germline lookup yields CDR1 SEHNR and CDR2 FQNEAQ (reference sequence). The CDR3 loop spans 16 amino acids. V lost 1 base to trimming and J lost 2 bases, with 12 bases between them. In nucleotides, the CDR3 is TGTGCCAGCAGCTTAGGTTTGCGGGGAGCCTACAATGAGCAGTTCTTC. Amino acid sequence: CASSLGLRGAYNEQFF.

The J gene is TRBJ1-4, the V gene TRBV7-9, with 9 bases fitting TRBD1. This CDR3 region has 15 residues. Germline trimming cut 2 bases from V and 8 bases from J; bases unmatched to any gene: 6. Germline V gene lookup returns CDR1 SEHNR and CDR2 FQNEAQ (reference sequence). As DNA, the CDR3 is TGTGCCAGCAGCTTATGGAGGACAGGGGACGAAAAACTGTTTTTT. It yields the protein CASSLWRTGDEKLFF.

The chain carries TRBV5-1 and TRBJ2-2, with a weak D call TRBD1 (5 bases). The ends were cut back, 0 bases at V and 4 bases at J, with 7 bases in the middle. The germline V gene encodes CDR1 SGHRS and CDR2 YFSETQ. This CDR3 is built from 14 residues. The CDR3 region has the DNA TGCGCCAGCAGCTTGGTAGGGGCCACCGGGGAGCTGTTTTTT. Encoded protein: CASSLVGATGELFF.

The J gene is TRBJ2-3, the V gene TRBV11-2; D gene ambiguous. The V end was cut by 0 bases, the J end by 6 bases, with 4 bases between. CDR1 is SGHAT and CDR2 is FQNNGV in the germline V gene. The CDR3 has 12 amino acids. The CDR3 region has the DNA TGTGCCAGCAGCTTAGAGGTCGATACGCAGTATTTT. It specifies CASSLEVDTQYF.